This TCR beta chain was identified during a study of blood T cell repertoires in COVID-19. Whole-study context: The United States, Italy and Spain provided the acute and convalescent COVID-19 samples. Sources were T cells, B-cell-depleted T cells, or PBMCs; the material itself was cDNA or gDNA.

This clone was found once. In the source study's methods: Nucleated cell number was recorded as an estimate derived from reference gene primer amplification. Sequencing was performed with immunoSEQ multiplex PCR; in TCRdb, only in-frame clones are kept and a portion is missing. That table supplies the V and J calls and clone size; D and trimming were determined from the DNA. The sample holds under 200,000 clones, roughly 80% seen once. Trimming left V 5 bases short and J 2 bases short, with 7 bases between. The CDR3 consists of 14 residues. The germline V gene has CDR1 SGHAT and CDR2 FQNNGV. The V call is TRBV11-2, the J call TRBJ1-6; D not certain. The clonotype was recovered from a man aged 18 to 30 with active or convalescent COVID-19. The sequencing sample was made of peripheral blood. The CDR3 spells CASSASTYNSPLHF. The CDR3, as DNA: TGTGCCAGCAGCGCATCTACCTATAATTCACCCCTCCACTTT.